Each of the 26 T cell receptor beta chains below was sequenced from the same sample in a study of cytomegalovirus exposure and HLA in healthy donors. Use of 60 Vbeta and 13 Jbeta primers characterized the PCR. Some clones are missing from TCRdb's copy, which holds only in-frame ones; the method was immunoSEQ multiplex PCR. The table lists over 100,000 clones, over 60% of them singletons. The sequencing sample was made of PBMCs. The receptors derive from a man younger than 45 in good health and CMV-seropositive.

The chain joins TRBV28 to TRBJ2-2; 7 bases align to TRBD1. With V trimmed by 7 bases and J by 2 bases, 7 bases remained unmatched. Germline V CDR1 and CDR2: MDHEN, SYDVKM. The CDR3 sequence is 15 residues long. CDR3 loop: CASNRGTANTGELFF. The CDR3 DNA is TGTGCCAGCAATCGAGGGACAGCCAACACCGGGGAGCTGTTTTTT.

The chain couples TRBV15 to TRBJ2-7; 7 bases are shared with TRBD1. This CDR3 is 17 amino acids long. Germline CDR1 and CDR2: LNHNV and YYDKDF (reference sequence). V lost 0 bases to trimming and J lost 2 bases; unmatched junction nucleotides: 10. The CDR3 protein is CATSRDSDREFTYEQYF. The DNA of the CDR3 is TGTGCCACCAGCAGAGACTCCGACAGGGAATTTACCTACGAGCAGTACTTC. The whole variable domain, filled in from reference TRBV15 and TRBJ2-7, reads DAMVIQNPRYQVTQFGKPVTLSCSQTLNHNVMYWYQQKSSQAPKLLFHYYDKDFNNEADTPDNFQSRRPNTSFCFLDIRSPGLGDTAMYLCATSRDSDREFTYEQYFGPGTRLTVT.

V gene TRBV4-3 combines with J gene TRBJ1-3; D call uncertain. This CDR3 has 17 amino acids. V lost 0 bases and J 4 bases, leaving 16 bases between the germline ends. Germline V CDR1 and CDR2: LGHNA, YSLEER. CDR3 coding DNA: TGCGCCAGCAGCCAAGATCGCACCGTCCGAGGGGGAAACACCATATATTTT. Its translation: CASSQDRTVRGGNTIYF.

The chain is built from TRBV5-6 and TRBJ2-7; D gene uncertain. Germline lookup yields CDR1 SGHDT and CDR2 YYEEEE. Trimming pared 0 bases from V and 2 bases from J, leaving 12 bases between. This CDR3 spans 15 amino acids. CDR3 bases: TGTGCCAGCAGCTTGGTTCGCGGCCTGACCTACGAGCAGTACTTC. Protein product: CASSLVRGLTYEQYF.

The chain couples TRBV4-2 to TRBJ1-4; possible D gene TRBD1, 6 bases. This CDR3 has 14 amino acids. V dropped 4 bases and J dropped 4 bases, with 10 bases sitting between them. Germline V gene sequence: CDR1 LGHNA, CDR2 YNFKEQ. CDR3 region: CASSPDRSNEKLFF. CDR3 nucleotides: TGTGCCAGCAGCCCCGACAGGAGTAATGAAAAACTGTTTTTT.

CDR3 region: CASSYLISDPGNTEAFF. Here the CDR3 DNA reads TGCGCCAGCAGCTACTTGATTTCCGATCCGGGAAACACTGAAGCTTTCTTT. V and J are TRBV5-1 and TRBJ1-1; D uncertain. Germline CDR1 reads SGHRS; CDR2 reads YFSETQ. The CDR3 runs to 17 residues. V was cut by 3 bases and J by 2 bases, with 20 bases left in between.

The chain employs TRBV30 and TRBJ2-1; perhaps TRBD1 as D (5 bases). This CDR3 is 15 amino acids long. Germline V gene data show CDR1 as GTSNPN and CDR2 as SVGIG (reference sequence). Between the trimmed V and J ends, which lost 0 bases and 6 bases, there was a span of 15 bases. The CDR3 protein is CAWSVRRARFNEQFF. The CDR3 DNA is TGTGCCTGGAGTGTACGCAGGGCTAGATTCAATGAGCAGTTCTTC.

CDR3 sequence (DNA): TGCAGCGCCGGAAGGGGTTTCGACAGCCAAGAGACCCAGTACTTC. Amino acids: CSAGRGFDSQETQYF. The chain employs TRBV29-1 and TRBJ2-5, with D maybe TRBD1 (5 bases). Trimming took 7 bases from V and 1 from J, leaving 19 bases between them. CDR1 is SQVTM, CDR2 ANQGSEA, per germline. This CDR3 comprises 15 residues. Full variable domain (missing parts from reference TRBV29-1 and TRBJ2-5): SAVISQKPSRDICQRGTSLTIQCQVDSQVTMMFWYRQQPGQSLTLIATANQGSEATYESGFVIDKFPISRPNLTFSTLTVSNMSPEDSSIYLCSAGRGFDSQETQYFGPGTRLLVL.

The chain links TRBV4-2 to TRBJ1-2; 8 bases agree with TRBD1. The ends lost 0 bases at V and 4 bases at J; junction bases unmatched: 7. The germline CDR1 and CDR2 sequences are LGHNA and YNFKEQ. The CDR3 has 16 residues. CDR3 DNA: TGTGCCAGCAGCCAAGATCCGAGGACAGGGCCCTATGGCTACACCTTC. Its translation is CASSQDPRTGPYGYTF.

A note on this clone: Other nucleotide sequences in the sample specify the same CDR3. V usage is TRBV10-1 and J usage is TRBJ2-2, with 9 bases aligning to TRBD1. This CDR3 region has 15 residues. Germline V gives CDR1 WNHNN, CDR2 SYGVQD (reference sequence). The V gene end was trimmed by 5 bases and the J gene end by 1 base; junction bases not matched to a gene: 2. The CDR3 nucleotides are TGCGCCAGCAGTACGGGACAGGGGAACACCGGGGAGCTGTTTTTT. The encoded protein is CASSTGQGNTGELFF.

This sequence joins TRBV5-4 and TRBJ2-3; D might be TRBD2 (7 bases). Trimming removed 2 bases from V and 4 bases from J, with 17 bases in between. The CDR3 consists of 16 residues. Per germline, CDR1 SGHNT and CDR2 YYREEE (reference sequence). DNA of the CDR3: TGTGCCAGCAGCTTTTTTAGGGGGGGGGCCTCAGATACGCAGTATTTT. This codes for CASSFFRGGASDTQYF.

This clone was seen more than once but under ten times. V is TRBV6-6 and J is TRBJ1-1; TRBD1 is a possible D gene (6 bases). CDR3 length equals 13 residues. Trimming cost V 9 bases and J 10 bases, with 21 bases left between them. The V gene's germline CDR1 is MNHNY and CDR2 SVGAGI (reference sequence). The CDR3 DNA sequence: TGTGCCAGTGGACCCCAAACAACAGGGTCAGCTTTCTTT. Encoded protein: CASGPQTTGSAFF.

The V gene is TRBV25-1, the J gene TRBJ1-1, with D possibly matching TRBD1 (5 bases). The V end was cut by 5 bases, the J end by 0 bases, with 16 bases between. The CDR3 has 16 amino acids. Looked up from germline, CDR1 is MGHDK and CDR2 is SYGVNS. CDR3 protein: CASSPHGGEMNTEAFF. The CDR3, as DNA: TGTGCCAGCAGTCCCCACGGGGGAGAGATGAACACTGAAGCTTTCTTT.

This chain links TRBV12-5 with TRBJ2-1; D not resolved. From germline, CDR1 is LGHNT and CDR2 FRNRAP. Trimming left V 10 bases short and J 0 bases short, with 10 bases between. The CDR3 covers 13 residues. CDR3 loop: CATGPSSYNEQFF. The CDR3 coding sequence is TGTGCTACCGGTCCGAGCTCCTACAATGAGCAGTTCTTC.

In DNA form, the CDR3 reads TGTGCCATCAGGGCGGGGTCTAGCACAGATACGCAGTATTTT. It yields the protein CAIRAGSSTDTQYF. V and J are TRBV10-3 and TRBJ2-3; possibly TRBD2 for D (6 bases). The CDR3 has 14 amino acids. V lost 6 bases to trimming and J lost 0 bases, with 10 bases between them. Germline loops: CDR1 ENHRY, CDR2 SYGVKD.

V usage is TRBV4-3 and J usage is TRBJ2-7; TRBD2 matches 8 bases. Germline trimming cut 3 bases from V and 0 bases from J; bases unmatched to any gene: 7. The CDR3 spans 16 residues. In germline, CDR1 is LGHNA, CDR2 YSLEER. The chain's CDR3 is CASSHLRGGYSYEQYF. CDR3 in DNA: TGCGCCAGCAGCCATCTACGGGGGGGCTACTCCTACGAGCAGTACTTC.

This chain joins TRBV10-3 and TRBJ2-1, with TRBD2 matching over 11 bases. Germline loops: CDR1 ENHRY, CDR2 SYGVKD. J gave up 0 bases and V 3 bases, and 16 bases lay outside the gene matches. This CDR3 has 21 residues. The CDR3 DNA follows: TGTGCCATCAGTGACGCGTACAGGGGGCAACTAGCGGGGGCCTCCTACAATGAGCAGTTCTTC. Its translation is CAISDAYRGQLAGASYNEQFF.

The V and J genes are TRBV9 and TRBJ2-2; D is uncertain. In germline, CDR1 is SGDLS, CDR2 YYNGEE. This CDR3 region has 13 residues. V was trimmed by 2 bases and J by 5 bases, leaving 7 bases between them. CDR3 DNA: TGTGCCAGCAGCGTCTGGCAAACCGGGGAGCTGTTTTTT. Its translation: CASSVWQTGELFF. The full variable domain, in which reference TRBV9 and TRBJ2-2 provide the parts outside the CDR3, is DSGVTQTPKHLITATGQRVTLRCSPRSGDLSVYWYQQSLDQGLQFLIQYYNGEERAKGNILERFSAQQFPDLHSELNLSSLELGDSALYFCASSVWQTGELFFGEGSRLTVL.

In its sample, this clone was seen a few times. The rearrangement links TRBV19 to TRBJ1-2; perhaps TRBD1 as D (5 bases). V was trimmed by 5 bases and J by 4 bases, leaving 11 bases between them. From germline, CDR1 is LNHDA and CDR2 SQIVND (reference sequence). The length of the CDR3 is 13 residues. The CDR3 sequence: CASSPDSVYGYTF. CDR3 in DNA: TGTGCCAGTAGTCCCGACAGCGTCTATGGCTACACCTTC.

This rearrangement joins TRBV4-2 to TRBJ2-1; 9 nucleotides agree with TRBD1. Trimming cost V 1 base and J 6 bases; bases outside gene matches: 7. Germline V gene lookup returns CDR1 LGHNA and CDR2 YNFKEQ. This CDR3 spans 16 amino acids. The CDR3 region has the DNA TGTGCCAGCAGCCAAGGAGGGGACAGGGCCGGCAATGAGCAGTTCTTC. Its translation: CASSQGGDRAGNEQFF.

The chain employs TRBV9 and TRBJ2-7; weak D call: TRBD1 (6 bases). With 0 bases removed from V and 7 bases from J, the gap between germline ends came to 17 bases. Germline values: CDR1 SGDLS, CDR2 YYNGEE. There are 15 residues in the CDR3. This chain's CDR3 is CASSVGNRASGEQYF. The CDR3, as DNA: TGTGCCAGCAGCGTAGGAAACAGGGCTTCGGGTGAGCAGTACTTC.

This clone appeared once. The chain is built from TRBV27 and TRBJ2-7; 7 nucleotides agree with TRBD2. CDR3 length: 15 amino acids. The V segment lost 1 base and the J segment 5 bases; nucleotides outside the gene matches: 8. Germline values: CDR1 MNHEY, CDR2 SMNVEV (reference sequence). The CDR3 DNA sequence: TGTGCCAGCAGTTTATTATGGGAGGGAGGGAACGAGCAGTACTTC. Protein: CASSLLWEGGNEQYF.

About this clone: Other nucleotide sequences from this sample produce the same CDR3. This chain links TRBV4-2 with TRBJ1-2; D possibly corresponds to TRBD1 (6 bases). Trimming removed 6 bases at V and 0 bases at J, with 14 bases between. In germline, CDR1 is LGHNA, CDR2 YNFKEQ. The CDR3 runs to 15 residues. The DNA for the CDR3 is TGTGCCAGCAGTCAGCCCCGGACAGCTAACTATGGCTACACCTTC. The encoded protein is CASSQPRTANYGYTF.

The chain employs TRBV19 and TRBJ2-7; 10 bases line up with TRBD1. The CDR3 sequence is 15 residues long. CDR1 is LNHDA and CDR2 is SQIVND in the germline V gene (reference sequence). Unmatched junction bases numbered 8, after V lost 7 bases and J lost 2 bases. The CDR3 protein is CASNPTGGSPYEQYF. CDR3 nucleotides: TGTGCCAGTAACCCGACAGGGGGCTCACCCTACGAGCAGTACTTC.

Concerning this clone itself: The sample holds other DNA sequences that translate to the same CDR3. The chain uses TRBV28 and TRBJ1-5; D remains unclear. Trimming left V 6 bases short and J 5 bases short, with 8 bases between. CDR1 MDHEN and CDR2 SYDVKM come from the germline V gene. This CDR3 has 12 residues. CDR3 bases: TGTGCCAGCAGCTCGAGAGATCAGCCCCAGCATTTT. Translation: CASSSRDQPQHF.

The chain has TRBV9 and TRBJ1-6; the D is unclear. Germline CDR1 SGDLS, CDR2 YYNGEE. V lost 0 bases, J lost 9 bases, and 7 bases lay in between. This CDR3 is 13 amino acids long. The CDR3 bases are TGTGCCAGCAGCGTAGCAGAGCGTTCACCCCTCCACTTT. This encodes CASSVAERSPLHF.